These 14 T cell receptor beta chains originate from one sample sequenced in a study of shared clonotypes between healthy human individuals. Repertoires were generated with immunoSEQ multiplex PCR, while TCRdb's copy carries only in-frame clones and drops some. This table holds just under 350,000 clones, 73% found once. Input material: memory CD4+ T cells sorted from blood. Sample subset: CD45RA-negative fraction. The receptor source for this set is a man younger than 45 in good health.

About this clone: A much larger clone differs from this one at a single base, so this may be a read error. This CDR3 is also generated by other DNA sequences in the sample. The gene calls are TRBV11-1 and TRBJ2-2; 8 nucleotides agree with TRBD2. The V gene end was trimmed by 6 bases and the J gene end by 6 bases; junction bases not matched to a gene: 9. Germline V gene lookup returns CDR1 SGHAT and CDR2 FQDESV (reference sequence). The CDR3 consists of 15 residues. The CDR3 spells CASSWRTSSPGELFF. DNA for the CDR3: TGTGCCAGCAGTTGGAGGACTAGCTCTCCCGGGGAGCTGTTTTTT.

This chain connects TRBV6-6 to TRBJ2-3; D is ambiguous. Trimming took 5 bases from V and 6 from J, leaving 9 bases between them. CDR1 and CDR2 (germline): MNHNY, SVGAGI (reference sequence). The CDR3 is 12 residues long. This chain's CDR3 is CASSPSWDTQYF. DNA for the CDR3: TGTGCCAGCAGTCCCTCGTGGGATACGCAGTATTTT.

In its sample, this clone was seen a few times. The chain carries TRBV27 and TRBJ1-1; 8 bases are shared with TRBD1. Germline V gene data show CDR1 as MNHEY and CDR2 as SMNVEV (reference sequence). CDR3 length: 18 residues. V was pared by 3 bases and J by 0 bases, with 12 bases of the junction left unmatched. Here the CDR3 DNA reads TGTGCCAGCAGTTTTCTGCGACAGGGGAACCGCCTGAACACTGAAGCTTTCTTT. Translation gives CASSFLRQGNRLNTEAFF.

This sequence joins TRBV7-2 and TRBJ1-3; D gene uncertain. The CDR3 consists of 16 residues. V shed 2 bases and J shed 0 bases, with 11 bases lying between them. The V gene's germline CDR1 is SGHTA and CDR2 FQGNSA. The CDR3 sequence: CASSLKPGNSGNTIYF. CDR3 coding DNA: TGTGCCAGCAGCTTAAAGCCGGGGAACTCTGGAAACACCATATATTTT.

The J gene is TRBJ2-5, the V gene TRBV5-1; TRBD1 is a possible D gene (5 bases). Deletions cut 2 bases from V and 2 bases from J, with 10 bases between. In germline, CDR1 is SGHRS, CDR2 YFSETQ. The CDR3 runs to 14 residues. The CDR3 sequence: CASSFRQLQETQYF. The CDR3 DNA is TGCGCCAGCAGCTTTAGACAGTTACAAGAGACCCAGTACTTC.

The chain employs TRBV28 and TRBJ1-5; D is undetermined. There are 13 residues in the CDR3. Deletions cut 7 bases from V and 7 bases from J, with 14 bases between. The germline gives CDR1 MDHEN, CDR2 SYDVKM. DNA of the CDR3: TGTGCCAGCACGGTGTTAGGGCTCCAGCCCCAGCATTTT. This encodes CASTVLGLQPQHF.

J is TRBJ1-1 and V is TRBV10-3; TRBD1 matches at 7 bases. Trimming took 5 bases from V and 6 from J; bases not matched to a gene: 9. This CDR3 is 14 amino acids long. Germline CDR1 reads ENHRY; CDR2 reads SYGVKD. The CDR3 nucleotides are TGTGCCATCAGTCACCAGGGGGAGGTCGCTGAAGCTTTCTTT. This translates into CAISHQGEVAEAFF.

This rearrangement joins TRBV6-5 to TRBJ1-2; D unresolved. From germline, CDR1 is MNHEY and CDR2 SVGAGI. Trimming cost V 8 bases and J 8 bases, with 21 bases left between them. The CDR3 consists of 14 residues. The CDR3 loop reads CASRYTSWLSGYTF. For the CDR3, the DNA is TGTGCCAGCCGCTACACGTCCTGGCTCTCGGGCTACACCTTC.

In its sample, this clone was seen once. The chain carries TRBV7-2 and TRBJ2-7; D may be TRBD1 or TRBD2 (6 bases each). The germline V and J ends were trimmed by 0 bases and 2 bases, with 14 bases remaining between them. Germline-derived CDR1 and CDR2 are SGHTA and FQGNSA. There are 16 residues in the CDR3. The CDR3 sequence: CASSLAFGGQAYEQYF. In nucleotides, the CDR3 is TGTGCCAGCAGCTTAGCGTTCGGGGGCCAAGCCTACGAGCAGTACTTC.

The rearrangement uses TRBV19 and TRBJ1-1; D perhaps matches TRBD1 (6 bases). The CDR3 contains 16 residues. Germline CDR1 reads LNHDA; CDR2 reads SQIVND (reference sequence). Trimming pared 6 bases from V and 0 bases from J, leaving 17 bases between. The CDR3: CASRQGLSFMNTEAFF. The CDR3 nucleotides are TGTGCCAGTAGACAGGGACTATCCTTTATGAACACTGAAGCTTTCTTT.

Here the CDR3 DNA reads TGTGCCAGCAGCACGGTAGGGGCCGGGTACAATGAGCAGTTCTTC. Amino acid sequence: CASSTVGAGYNEQFF. The chain carries TRBV7-6 and TRBJ2-1, with D possibly matching TRBD1 (5 bases). With 5 bases removed from V and 4 bases from J, the gap between germline ends came to 15 bases. This CDR3 comprises 15 residues. Germline CDR1 is SGHVS and CDR2 is FNYEAQ.

The chain uses TRBV18 and TRBJ2-3; no definite D call. The CDR3 is 15 amino acids. Trimming removed 0 bases at V and 1 base at J, with 8 bases between. CDR1 and CDR2 (germline): KGHSH, LQKENI. The CDR3 reads CASSPPKTRTDTQYF. The CDR3 DNA reads TGTGCCAGCTCACCACCGAAGACGCGCACAGATACGCAGTATTTT.

CDR3: CASSRRRQGGGKLFF. The CDR3 nucleotides are TGTGCCAGCAGTCGGAGAAGACAGGGCGGGGGAAAACTGTTTTTT. The V call is TRBV27, the J call TRBJ1-4; TRBD1 agrees at 7 bases. Germline V gene data show CDR1 as MNHEY and CDR2 as SMNVEV (reference sequence). Trimming at V came to 5 bases and at J to 10 bases, leaving 13 bases not matched to a gene. This CDR3 region has 15 residues.

The chain combines TRBV18 with TRBJ2-7; D gene ambiguous. This CDR3 is 17 amino acids long. Germline loops: CDR1 KGHSH, CDR2 LQKENI. Deletions cut 2 bases from V and 0 bases from J, with 17 bases between. The CDR3 sequence: CASSPNAGTFSSYEQYF. In DNA, the CDR3 is TGTGCCAGCTCACCAAACGCCGGTACATTCAGCTCCTACGAGCAGTACTTC.